This T cell receptor beta chain was observed in a study of OX40 agonist ivuxolimab in advanced cancers. Study-wide background: Patients enrolled in dose escalation were diagnosed with hepatocellular carcinoma, melanoma, renal cell or head and neck cancer. Study conclusions and caveats: CD4+ and CD8+ T cells in blood underwent clonal expansion by week 6 at 0.1 to 3.0 mg/kg.

Data came from immunoSEQ multiplex PCR; TCRdb stores just in-frame clones and leaves some out. The sample lists 57,000 or so clones; approximately 86% were seen once. Trimming at V came to 5 bases and at J to 6 bases, leaving 7 bases not matched to a gene. The CDR3 is 15 residues long. Per the germline V gene, CDR1 is LNHNV and CDR2 is YYDKDF (reference sequence). In the case of this clone: The antigen is not known.

The sample was CD4+ or CD8+ T cells sorted from blood, taken in a trial of the OX40 agonist ivuxolimab. The receptor was derived from an adult with an advanced solid tumor such as melanoma, head and neck, liver or kidney cancer. This chain joins TRBV15 and TRBJ2-2, with 9 bases that match TRBD2. The DNA for the CDR3 is TGTGCCACCAGCCGCACTAGCGGGTCGCCCGGGGAGCTGTTTTTT. This sequence encodes CATSRTSGSPGELFF.